The sequence of this T cell receptor (beta chain) was determined in a study of cytomegalovirus exposure and HLA in healthy donors. Study-wide findings and caveats: A later analysis linked a missense variant in DCLRE1C to the trimming of TCR beta V and J genes.

Comment on this clone: As yet, its antigen is unknown.

The PCR was carried out with 60 Vbeta primers and 13 Jbeta primers. Method: immunoSEQ multiplex PCR; TCRdb's copy keeps in-frame clones and lacks some. Of 110,000 or so clones listed, around 70% are singletons. The CDR3 spans 13 residues. The J segment lost 6 bases and the V segment lost 6 bases, leaving 4 bases of the junction unmatched. CDR1 is MDHEN and CDR2 is SYDVKM in the germline V gene. J is TRBJ1-5 and V is TRBV28; 8 positions agree with TRBD1. This receptor was identified in a man between 40 and 49 years old in good health and CMV-seronegative. Material for sequencing was PBMCs. The CDR3 region has the DNA TGTGCCAGCAGGAATACAGGGGGTCAGCCCCAGCATTTT. Protein sequence: CASRNTGGQPQHF.